This T cell receptor beta chain is drawn from a study of Graves' ophthalmopathy and Graves' hyperthyroidism. CDR3 length: 14 residues. V shed 4 bases and J shed 2 bases, with 9 bases lying between them. CDR1 and CDR2 (germline): MNHEY, SVGAGI. RNA served as the template for amplifying TCR beta CDR3 regions. Second-round multiplex PCR came after a first-round RT-PCR that employed HTBI primers. TCRdb passed the multiplex PCR reads through MiXCR, listing each CDR3 protein once. The sample includes a few hundred thousand distinct CDR3 sequences, 39% of them seen just once. The rearrangement links TRBV6-5 to TRBJ1-3; tentatively, D is TRBD1 (6 bases). This TCR derives from an adult man with Graves' hyperthyroidism. Source material: peripheral blood or thyroid tissue (not recorded which). The CDR3 spells CASSSRGAGNTIYF. As DNA, the CDR3 is TGTGCCAGCAGTTCCAGGGGTGCTGGAAACACCATATATTTT.